These 24 T cell receptor beta chains were sequenced from one sample in a study of T cell responses to AZD1222 COVID-19 vaccine. Using immunoSEQ multiplex PCR, the repertoire was profiled, and TCRdb retains in-frame clones only, with some absent. The sample carries some 140,000 clones, 93% recorded once. This specimen was peripheral blood, taken on day 0 of AZD1222 vaccination. These receptors were taken from an adult in good health.

With regard to this clone: One junction end does not reproduce the germline sequence, and a read error may be involved. The chain carries TRBV11-3 and TRBJ1-1, with D perhaps TRBD1 (6 bases). The CDR3 is made up of 9 amino acids. CDR1 and CDR2 (germline): SGHNT, YENEEA. The CDR3 coding sequence is TGTGCCAGCAGCTTGGACAGTCCATTT. Translation gives CASSLDSPF.

Here the CDR3 reads CASSLTGITDTQYF. The CDR3 region has the DNA TGTGCCAGCAGCTTAACCGGGATCACAGATACGCAGTATTTT. The chain employs TRBV5-6 and TRBJ2-3; D perhaps matches TRBD2 (5 bases). Per the germline V gene, CDR1 is SGHDT and CDR2 is YYEEEE. Trimming left V 2 bases short and J 2 bases short, with 9 bases between. The CDR3 covers 14 residues. Filled out from reference TRBV5-6 and TRBJ2-3, the complete variable domain reads DAGVTQSPTHLIKTRGQQVTLRCSPKSGHDTVSWYQQALGQGPQFIFQYYEEEERQRGNFPDRFSGHQFPNYSSELNVNALLLGDSALYLCASSLTGITDTQYFGPGTRLTVL.

This rearrangement joins TRBV28 to TRBJ2-3; TRBD1 or TRBD2 may be the D gene (6 bases each). Germline lookup yields CDR1 MDHEN and CDR2 SYDVKM. The CDR3 length is 16 residues. V gave up 2 bases and J gave up 0 bases, with 12 bases separating them. DNA of the CDR3: TGTGCCAGCAGTTTACCGGGGGCTCCTAGCACAGATACGCAGTATTTT. This translates into CASSLPGAPSTDTQYF.

This chain joins TRBV27 and TRBJ1-4, with D uncertain. The CDR3 runs to 14 residues. The V end was cut by 9 bases, the J end by 5 bases, with 16 bases between. Germline assignment: CDR1 MNHEY and CDR2 SMNVEV (reference sequence). The CDR3 DNA reads TGTGCCAGTTCCGGTTTGGGCCAGAATGAAAAACTGTTTTTT. The encoded protein is CASSGLGQNEKLFF.

The chain employs TRBV30 and TRBJ1-3; D gene unclear. The CDR3 runs 12 residues. Trimming took 2 bases from V and 9 from J, leaving 11 bases between them. Per germline, CDR1 GTSNPN and CDR2 SVGIG (reference sequence). The CDR3 DNA reads as TGTGCCTGGAGTCCGGGAATGGGCACCATATATTTT. Its protein is CAWSPGMGTIYF.

V is TRBV9 and J is TRBJ1-3; the D gene is possibly TRBD1 (6 bases). The CDR3 is 14 residues long. V was cut by 3 bases and J by 4 bases, with 11 bases left in between. CDR1 is SGDLS and CDR2 is YYNGEE in the germline V gene. CDR3 residues: CASSGRGDGNTIYF. CDR3 nucleotides: TGTGCCAGCAGCGGGAGGGGGGACGGAAACACCATATATTTT.

V gene TRBV10-3 combines with J gene TRBJ1-1, with D unclear. The CDR3 spans 13 residues. The V end was cut by 5 bases, the J end by 4 bases, with 11 bases between. Looked up from germline, CDR1 is ENHRY and CDR2 is SYGVKD. As DNA, the CDR3 is TGTGCCATCAGTTTCCGGGTGGCCACTGAAGCTTTCTTT. Amino acids: CAISFRVATEAFF.

The V gene is TRBV18, the J gene TRBJ1-2; weak D call: TRBD1 (5 bases). Germline V gives CDR1 KGHSH, CDR2 LQKENI. V was shortened by 6 bases and J by 2 bases, with 16 bases between the two germline ends. This CDR3 is built from 15 residues. CDR3 in DNA: TGTGCCAGCTCGCCAGGGCCGGGGCAAAACTATGGCTACACCTTC. It encodes CASSPGPGQNYGYTF.

This clone was counted a single time. J is TRBJ2-3 and V is TRBV11-2; 12 bases agree with TRBD2. Germline-derived CDR1 and CDR2 are SGHAT and FQNNGV. This CDR3 is 19 amino acids long. The junction had 20 bases not matched to a gene; V was cut back by 7 bases and J by 6 bases. In DNA form, the CDR3 reads TGTGCCAGCATCCCCGCCCGGCTAGCGGGGGGGCCAGTTCCTGATACGCAGTATTTT. This encodes CASIPARLAGGPVPDTQYF.

V and J are TRBV19 and TRBJ1-1; D remains ambiguous. This CDR3 has 13 residues. Germline loops: CDR1 LNHDA, CDR2 SQIVND (reference sequence). Trimming took 3 bases from V and 7 from J, leaving 12 bases between them. CDR3 DNA: TGTGCCAGTAGTATCCCCAAAGGTGTTGAAGCTTTCTTT. Translated, it gives CASSIPKGVEAFF.

The V and J genes are TRBV5-4 and TRBJ1-2, with D perhaps TRBD1 (5 bases). Trimming took off 0 bases at V and 6 bases at J, with 9 bases between the two ends. The V gene's germline CDR1 is SGHNT and CDR2 YYREEE (reference sequence). This CDR3 region has 13 residues. The CDR3 sequence is CASSLAGFHGYTF. In nucleotides, the CDR3 is TGTGCCAGCAGCTTGGCAGGGTTTCATGGCTACACCTTC.

V gene TRBV19 combines with J gene TRBJ1-5; D is possibly TRBD1 (6 bases). CDR3 length: 14 residues. Germline V lookup: CDR1 LNHDA, CDR2 SQIVND (reference sequence). The V and J ends lost 3 bases and 3 bases respectively, with 9 bases between them. Written as DNA, the CDR3 is TGTGCCAGTAGTATCGGACAGACCAATCAGCCCCAGCATTTT. Its protein product is CASSIGQTNQPQHF.

The chain couples TRBV25-1 to TRBJ2-3, with D perhaps matching TRBD1 (6 bases). Germline V gene data show CDR1 as MGHDK and CDR2 as SYGVNS. V lost 0 bases and J 3 bases, leaving 13 bases between the germline ends. The CDR3 has 16 residues. The CDR3: CASSEYIRQGTDTQYF. The CDR3 bases are TGTGCCAGCAGTGAATATATAAGGCAGGGGACAGATACGCAGTATTTT.

CDR3 region: CASTRGRGYTF. DNA of the CDR3: TGTGCCAGCACTCGGGGCCGTGGCTACACCTTC. V is TRBV12-3 or TRBV12-4 and J is TRBJ1-2, with D possibly matching TRBD1 (5 bases). V lost 7 bases and J lost 7, with 10 bases in between. The CDR3 runs to 11 residues.

The CDR3 protein is CASSLGGRRAGNTIYF. In DNA form, the CDR3 reads TGTGCCAGCAGCTTGGGGGGACGTCGCGCTGGAAACACCATATATTTT. The rearrangement links TRBV5-4 to TRBJ1-3; the D gene is possibly TRBD1 (5 bases). The length of the CDR3 is 16 residues. CDR1 and CDR2 (germline): SGHNT, YYREEE (reference sequence). The V and J ends lost 0 bases and 2 bases respectively, with 12 bases between them.

This chain connects TRBV3-1 (or the pseudogene TRBV3-2) to TRBJ1-1; maybe TRBD1 (6 bases). From germline, CDR1 is LGHDT and CDR2 YNNKEL (reference sequence). This CDR3 comprises 14 residues. V was clipped by 1 base and J by 6 bases, with 12 bases between them. The CDR3: CASSQVGAGAEAFF. CDR3 in DNA: TGTGCCAGCAGCCAAGTGGGGGCCGGGGCTGAAGCTTTCTTT.

The table lists this clone with a count of one. This rearrangement joins TRBV3-1 (or the pseudogene TRBV3-2) to TRBJ1-6; D unresolved. Looked up from germline, CDR1 is LGHDT and CDR2 is YNNKEL (reference sequence). The V gene lost 4 bases and the J gene lost 10 bases, with 11 bases spanning the gap. This CDR3 comprises 13 residues. The CDR3 sequence is CASSRLLGSPLHF. In DNA form, the CDR3 reads TGTGCCAGCAGCCGGCTTTTGGGATCACCCCTCCACTTT.

This chain's CDR3 is CASSLGQGVSPLHF. The CDR3 DNA follows: TGTGCCAGCAGCCTGGGACAGGGGGTTTCACCCCTCCACTTT. The rearrangement links TRBV11-2 to TRBJ1-6; TRBD1 matches 11 bases. Trimming removed 5 bases from V and 9 bases from J; junction bases left unmatched: 3. The CDR3 spans 14 residues. Per the germline V gene, CDR1 is SGHAT and CDR2 is FQNNGV.

A few counts support this clone. The CDR3 sequence is CASSLEGATNEKLFF. CDR3 bases: TGTGCCAGCAGCTTGGAAGGTGCAACTAATGAAAAACTGTTTTTT. The chain links TRBV5-6 to TRBJ1-4; D uncertain. Trimming shortened V by 0 bases and J by 0 bases, and 6 bases separated the two germline ends. Germline V CDR1 and CDR2: SGHDT, YYEEEE. The CDR3 runs 15 residues.

The V gene is TRBV5-6, the J gene TRBJ1-2; perhaps TRBD1 as D (5 bases). Looked up from germline, CDR1 is SGHDT and CDR2 is YYEEEE. This CDR3 contains 14 residues. Trimming took off 4 bases at V and 3 bases at J, with 13 bases between the two ends. CDR3 coding DNA: TGTGCCAGCAGCACGGACGGGACTTACTATGGCTACACCTTC. Translation: CASSTDGTYYGYTF.

The rearrangement joins TRBV29-1 to TRBJ2-7; D is perhaps TRBD2 (6 bases). This CDR3 has 15 residues. Trimming removed 5 bases at V and 2 bases at J, with 19 bases between. Germline assignment: CDR1 SQVTM and CDR2 ANQGSEA. As DNA, the CDR3 is TGCAGCGTTTTGGGACTCGGGGGACCCACCTACGAGCAGTACTTC. Its protein is CSVLGLGGPTYEQYF.

The gene calls are TRBV3-1 (or the pseudogene TRBV3-2) and TRBJ1-6, with 7 positions matching TRBD1. Germline trimming cut 5 bases from V and 9 bases from J; bases unmatched to any gene: 7. Germline V gene sequence: CDR1 LGHDT, CDR2 YNNKEL (reference sequence). There are 14 residues in the CDR3. For the CDR3, the DNA is TGTGCCAGCAGCGCCGACAGGGTGAGTTCACCCCTCCACTTT. Translating it yields CASSADRVSSPLHF.

The CDR3 loop reads CASSYSGSQNIQYF. As DNA, the CDR3 is TGCGCCAGCAGCTACTCCGGGAGCCAAAACATTCAGTACTTC. The gene calls are TRBV5-1 and TRBJ2-4; D is possibly TRBD2 (6 bases). The CDR3 contains 14 residues. Per germline, CDR1 SGHRS and CDR2 YFSETQ. V was pared by 3 bases and J by 5 bases, with 12 bases between.

V usage is TRBV18 and J usage is TRBJ1-3; TRBD1 is a possible D gene (5 bases). The germline V gene has CDR1 KGHSH and CDR2 LQKENI. This CDR3 is 16 amino acids long. Trimming left V 3 bases short and J 2 bases short, with 14 bases between. This CDR3 reads CASSPGPQVAGNTIYF. In DNA form, the CDR3 reads TGTGCCAGCTCACCGGGACCTCAGGTCGCTGGAAACACCATATATTTT.